This T cell receptor beta chain is drawn from a study of CD4+ T cells in melanoma. Study-wide results and caveats: Neoantigen-specific CD4+ T cells in melanoma reportedly had diverse differentiation states. CD8+ T cell, macrophage and B cell function reportedly correlated with neoantigen-specific CD4+ T cells.

Germline V gene data show CDR1 as SGHTA and CDR2 as FQGNSA. This CDR3 is 15 amino acids long. With 2 bases removed from V and 3 bases from J, the gap between germline ends came to 11 bases. Sequencing was performed with immunoSEQ multiplex PCR; in TCRdb, only in-frame clones are kept and a portion is missing. The repertoire includes about 140,000 clones, 80% to 95% of them detected once, and 1.5% sits in the top ten. Details on this clone: As yet, its antigen is unknown.

V is TRBV7-2 and J is TRBJ1-3, with D possibly TRBD1 on 6 matching bases. The TCR comes from a human donor with melanoma. The CDR3 spells CASSLRGGSGNTIYF. CDR3 DNA sequence: TGTGCCAGCAGCTTACGGGGGGGCAGTGGAAACACCATATATTTT.